This T cell receptor beta chain came from a study of shared clonotypes between healthy human individuals. Naive CD45RA+ and memory CD45RA-negative subsets were split from CD4+ cells. The V gene's germline CDR1 is MDHEN and CDR2 SYDVKM. The CDR3 consists of 13 residues. V was shortened by 2 bases and J by 15 bases, with 17 bases between the two germline ends. Every subset had its genomic DNA shared out evenly among several immunoSEQ plates. The authors loaded 200 ng DNA, approximately 30,000 T cell genomes, into sorted-subset replicate PCRs. Assay: immunoSEQ multiplex PCR; the TCRdb copy retains only in-frame clones and omits some. Seen here are 2 million to 2.5 million clones, around 93% observed once, and the top ten hold approximately 0.39%.

The rearrangement uses TRBV28 and TRBJ1-5; D might be TRBD1 (6 bases). The TCR was taken from a young man in good health. Some clones in this sample may be carry-over from other donors' samples. The sequencing sample was made of naive CD4+ T cells from PBMCs. The subset denotes: CD45RA+ positively selected. The CDR3 sequence is CASSLGGGPKWHF. The CDR3 nucleotides read TGTGCCAGCAGTTTAGGGGGCGGGCCGAAGTGGCATTTT.